The 2 T cell receptor beta chains given below trace back to one sample, sequenced in a study of T cells in localized non-small cell lung cancer. Only in-frame clones appear in the TCRdb table, and some are missing; sequencing was by immunoSEQ multiplex PCR. In the table there are 30,000 to 50,000 clones, more than 75% of which are singletons. Source: PBMCs, taken before any cancer treatment. Receptor source: a woman aged 40 to 75 with stage II squamous cell lung carcinoma.

In its sample, this clone was seen a few times. This sequence joins TRBV6-5 and TRBJ2-5; weak D call: TRBD2 (5 bases). Germline CDR1 reads MNHEY; CDR2 reads SVGAGI. Deletions cut 10 bases from V and 6 bases from J, with 18 bases between. The CDR3 is 13 amino acids. CDR3 bases: TGTGCCACCCACCCTGAGGGAGAAAAGACCCAGTACTTC. This codes for CATHPEGEKTQYF.

This sequence joins TRBV7-6 and TRBJ2-1; D is uncertain. The length of the CDR3 is 18 residues. Germline-derived CDR1 and CDR2 are SGHVS and FNYEAQ. V dropped 3 bases and J dropped 0 bases, with 18 bases sitting between them. CDR3 sequence reads: CASSFGISPGGSYNEQFF. The CDR3 nucleotides are TGTGCCAGCAGCTTCGGAATAAGCCCGGGCGGCTCCTACAATGAGCAGTTCTTC.